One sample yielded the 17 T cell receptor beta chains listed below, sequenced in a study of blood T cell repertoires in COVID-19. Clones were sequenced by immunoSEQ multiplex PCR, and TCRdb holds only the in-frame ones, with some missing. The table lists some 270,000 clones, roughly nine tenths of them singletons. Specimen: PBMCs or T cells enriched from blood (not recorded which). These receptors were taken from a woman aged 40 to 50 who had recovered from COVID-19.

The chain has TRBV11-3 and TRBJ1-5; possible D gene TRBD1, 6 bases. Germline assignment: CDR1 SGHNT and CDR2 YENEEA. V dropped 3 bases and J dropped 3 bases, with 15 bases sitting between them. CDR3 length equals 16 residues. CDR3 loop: CASSFTGISNNQPQHF. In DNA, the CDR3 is TGTGCCAGCAGCTTTACAGGGATTTCGAACAATCAGCCCCAGCATTTT.

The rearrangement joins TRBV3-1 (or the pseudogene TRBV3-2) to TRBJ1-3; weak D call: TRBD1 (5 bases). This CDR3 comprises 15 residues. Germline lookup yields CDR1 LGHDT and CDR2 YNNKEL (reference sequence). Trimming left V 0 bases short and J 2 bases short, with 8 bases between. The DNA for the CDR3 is TGTGCCAGCAGCCAAGACAGGGCAACTGGAAACACCATATATTTT. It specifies CASSQDRATGNTIYF.

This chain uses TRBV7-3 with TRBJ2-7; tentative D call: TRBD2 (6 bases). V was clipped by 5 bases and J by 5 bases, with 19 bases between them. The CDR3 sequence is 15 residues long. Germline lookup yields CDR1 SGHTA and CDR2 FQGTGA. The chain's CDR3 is CASSLTGDSKNEQYF. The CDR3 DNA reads TGTGCCAGCAGCCTGACGGGAGATTCAAAGAACGAGCAGTACTTC.

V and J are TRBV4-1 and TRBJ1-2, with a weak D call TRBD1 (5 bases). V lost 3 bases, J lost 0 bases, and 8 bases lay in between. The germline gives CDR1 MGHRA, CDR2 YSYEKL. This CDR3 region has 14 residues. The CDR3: CASSQGGANYGYTF. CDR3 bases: TGCGCCAGCAGCCAGGGGGGAGCTAACTATGGCTACACCTTC.

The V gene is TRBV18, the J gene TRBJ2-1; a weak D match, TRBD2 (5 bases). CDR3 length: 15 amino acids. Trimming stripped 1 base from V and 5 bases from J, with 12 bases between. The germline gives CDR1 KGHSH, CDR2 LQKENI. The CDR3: CASSPLHGVDNEQFF. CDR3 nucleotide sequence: TGTGCCAGCTCACCACTTCACGGGGTAGACAATGAGCAGTTCTTC.

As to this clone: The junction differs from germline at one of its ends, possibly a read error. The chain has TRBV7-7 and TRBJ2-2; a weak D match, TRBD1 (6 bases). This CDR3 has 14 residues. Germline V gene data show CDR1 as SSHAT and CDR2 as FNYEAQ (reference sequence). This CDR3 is CASSLQGSAGELFF. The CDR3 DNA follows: TGTGCTAGCAGCTTACAGGGATCGGCCGGGGAGCTGTTTTTT.

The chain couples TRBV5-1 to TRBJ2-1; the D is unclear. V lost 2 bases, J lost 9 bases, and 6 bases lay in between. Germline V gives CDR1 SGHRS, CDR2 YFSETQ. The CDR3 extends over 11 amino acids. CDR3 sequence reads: CASSFISEQFF. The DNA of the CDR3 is TGCGCCAGCAGCTTCATCAGTGAGCAGTTCTTC.

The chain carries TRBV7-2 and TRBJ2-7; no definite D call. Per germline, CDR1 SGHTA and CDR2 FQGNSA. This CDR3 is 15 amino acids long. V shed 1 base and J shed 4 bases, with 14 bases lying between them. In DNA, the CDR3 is TGTGCCAGCAGCTTAGTGGCAGAAAGAATTTACGAGCAGTACTTC. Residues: CASSLVAERIYEQYF. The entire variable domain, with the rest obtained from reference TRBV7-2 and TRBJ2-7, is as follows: GAGVSQSPSNKVTEKGKDVELRCDPISGHTALYWYRQSLGQGLEFLIYFQGNSAPDKSGLPSDRFSAERTGGSVSTLTIQRTQQEDSAVYLCASSLVAERIYEQYFGPGTRLTVT.

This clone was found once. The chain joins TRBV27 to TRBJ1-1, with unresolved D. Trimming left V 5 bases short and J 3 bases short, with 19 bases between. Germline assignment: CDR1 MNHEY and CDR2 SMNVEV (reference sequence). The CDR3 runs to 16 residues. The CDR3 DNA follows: TGTGCCAGCAGTGTCCGAGCGCCAAGAGAGCACACTGAAGCTTTCTTT. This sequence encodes CASSVRAPREHTEAFF.

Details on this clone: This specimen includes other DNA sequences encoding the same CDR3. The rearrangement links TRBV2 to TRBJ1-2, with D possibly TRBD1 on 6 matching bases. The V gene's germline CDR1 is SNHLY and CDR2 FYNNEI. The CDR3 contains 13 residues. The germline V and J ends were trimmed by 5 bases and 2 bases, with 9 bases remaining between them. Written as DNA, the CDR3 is TGTGCCAGCAGTTTGACAGGAAACTATGGCTACACCTTC. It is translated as CASSLTGNYGYTF.

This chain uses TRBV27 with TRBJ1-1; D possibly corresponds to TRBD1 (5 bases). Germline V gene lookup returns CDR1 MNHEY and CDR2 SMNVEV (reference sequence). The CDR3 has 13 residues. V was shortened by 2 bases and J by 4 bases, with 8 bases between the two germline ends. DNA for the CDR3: TGTGCCAGCAGTTTAGGGGGGGTCACTGAAGCTTTCTTT. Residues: CASSLGGVTEAFF.

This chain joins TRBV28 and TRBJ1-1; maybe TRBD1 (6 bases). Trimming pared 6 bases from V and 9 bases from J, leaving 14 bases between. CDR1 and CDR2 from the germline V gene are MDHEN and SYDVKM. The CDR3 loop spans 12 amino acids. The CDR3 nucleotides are TGTGCCAGCAGCCTTAACAGGGCGAAAGCTTTCTTT. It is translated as CASSLNRAKAFF.

Here the CDR3 reads CASINPDRLNYGYTF. The CDR3 nucleotides are TGTGCCAGTATTAACCCGGACAGGTTGAACTATGGCTACACCTTC. This chain uses TRBV19 with TRBJ1-2, with TRBD1 identical over 7 bases. The length of the CDR3 is 15 residues. The germline V gene encodes CDR1 LNHDA and CDR2 SQIVND (reference sequence). Trimming removed 7 bases from V and 2 bases from J; junction bases left unmatched: 10.

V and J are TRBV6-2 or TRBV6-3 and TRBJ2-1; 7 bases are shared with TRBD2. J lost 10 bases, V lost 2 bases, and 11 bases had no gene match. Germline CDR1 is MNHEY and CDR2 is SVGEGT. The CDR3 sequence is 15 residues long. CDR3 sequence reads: CASSYRRESRGEQFF. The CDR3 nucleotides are TGTGCCAGCAGTTACCGGCGGGAGTCGCGAGGGGAGCAGTTCTTC.

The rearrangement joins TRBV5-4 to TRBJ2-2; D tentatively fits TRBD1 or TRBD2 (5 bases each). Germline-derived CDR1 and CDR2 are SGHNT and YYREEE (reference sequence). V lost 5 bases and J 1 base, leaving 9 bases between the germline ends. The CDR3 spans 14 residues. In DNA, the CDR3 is TGTGCCAGCAGTTTGAGGGGGAACACCGGGGAGCTGTTTTTT. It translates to CASSLRGNTGELFF. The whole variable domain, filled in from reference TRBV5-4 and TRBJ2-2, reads ETGVTQSPTHLIKTRGQQVTLRCSSQSGHNTVSWYQQALGQGPQFIFQYYREEENGRGNFPPRFSGLQFPNYSSELNVNALELDDSALYLCASSLRGNTGELFFGEGSRLTVL.

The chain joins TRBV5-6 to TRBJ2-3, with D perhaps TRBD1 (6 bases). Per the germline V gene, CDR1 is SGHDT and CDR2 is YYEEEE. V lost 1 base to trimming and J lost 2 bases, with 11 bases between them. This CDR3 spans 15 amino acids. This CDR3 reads CASSLRGSLTDTQYF. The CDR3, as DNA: TGTGCCAGCAGCTTGAGGGGGTCGCTCACAGATACGCAGTATTTT.

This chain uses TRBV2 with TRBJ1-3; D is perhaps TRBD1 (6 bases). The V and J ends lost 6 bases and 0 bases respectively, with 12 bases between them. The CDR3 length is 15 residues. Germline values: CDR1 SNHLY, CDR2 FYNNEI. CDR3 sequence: CASSRQALSGNTIYF. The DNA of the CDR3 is TGTGCCAGCAGCCGACAGGCGCTCTCTGGAAACACCATATATTTT. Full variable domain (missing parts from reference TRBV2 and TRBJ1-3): EPEVTQTPSHQVTQMGQEVILRCVPISNHLYFYWYRQILGQKVEFLVSFYNNEISEKSEIFDDQFSVERPDGSNFTLKIRSTKLEDSAMYFCASSRQALSGNTIYFGEGSWLTVV.